A selection of T cell receptor beta chains follows, all from one sample in a study of cytomegalovirus exposure and HLA in healthy donors. TCRdb keeps only in-frame clones here, not all; method: immunoSEQ multiplex PCR. The sample lists 80,000 to 95,000 clones, around 70% seen once, with about 14% in the top ten. Sequenced material: PBMCs. All receptors derive from a woman between 50 and 59 years old in good health and CMV-seropositive. Each CDR3 is given with its conserved first and last residue. A D gene is named only where the DNA matches it firmly. Not all rows give a size; the values are once, few, many and, for expanded clones, a class.

.	TRBV19	TRBJ1-1	.	CVEGRTNTEAFF	TGTGTGGAGGGACGCACGAACACTGAAGCTTTCTTT
.	TRBV28	TRBJ2-3	.	CASRRSEGDTQYF	TGTGCCAGCAGAAGAAGTGAGGGCGATACGCAGTATTTT
TRBD1	TRBV28	TRBJ1-2	few	CASTGGAHFGYTF	TGTGCCAGCACAGGGGGCGCCCACTTCGGCTACACCTTC
TRBD2	TRBV5-1	TRBJ2-1	.	CASSPGLAGTYNEQFF	TGCGCCAGCAGCCCGGGACTAGCGGGAACCTACAATGAGCAGTTCTTC
.	TRBV6-5	TRBJ2-5	.	CASSSGRGQTQYF	TGTGCCAGCAGTTCGGGGCGGGGTCAGACCCAGTACTTC
TRBD2	TRBV19	TRBJ2-5	.	CASSMGGSHSGTQYF	TGTGCCAGTAGTATGGGCGGGAGCCACTCGGGGACCCAGTACTTC
.	TRBV5-5	TRBJ2-2	medium-sized	CASSRSTVNTGELFF	TGTGCCAGCAGCCGGAGTACCGTAAACACCGGGGAGCTGTTTTTT
.	TRBV12-2	TRBJ1-5	.	CASRCRVPNQPQHF	TGTGCAAGTCGCTGCCGGGTCCCAAATCAGCCCCAGCATTTT
TRBD1	TRBV28	TRBJ2-7	.	CASSAPGQSLSYEQYF	TGTGCCAGCAGCGCCCCGGGACAGAGCCTTTCCTACGAGCAGTACTTC
.	TRBV19	TRBJ2-6	few	CASSIGAGESGANVLTF	TGTGCCAGTAGTATTGGCGCCGGGGAATCCGGGGCCAACGTCCTGACTTTC
.	TRBV27	TRBJ2-7	once	CASSLSGGGGEQYF	TGTGCCAGCAGCCTCTCGGGGGGCGGCGGCGAGCAGTACTTC
.	TRBV23-1	TRBJ2-1	once	CASSQIEDTDPYNEQFF	TGCGCCAGCAGTCAAATAGAGGACACAGACCCCTACAATGAGCAGTTCTTC
TRBD2	TRBV12-5	TRBJ2-2	.	CASGLFGLRAGGTGELFF	TGTGCTAGTGGTTTGTTTGGACTGCGAGCGGGGGGCACCGGGGAGCTGTTTTTT
.	TRBV5-1	TRBJ2-1	.	CASSLGIGLANEWQFF	TGCGCCAGCAGCTTGGGTATCGGGCTAGCCAACGAGTGGCAGTTCTTC
TRBD1	TRBV7-9	TRBJ2-7	.	CSSSSTGDSSYEQYF	TGTTCCAGCAGCTCTACAGGGGACAGCTCCTACGAGCAGTACTTC
.	TRBV7-8	TRBJ1-2	few	CASSPTPPGRNYGYTF	TGTGCCAGCAGCCCTACGCCTCCGGGGAGGAACTATGGCTACACCTTC
.	TRBV7-9	TRBJ2-7	.	CSSSLRVVGGGNEQYF	TGTTCCAGCAGCTTAAGGGTGGTAGGGGGCGGGAACGAGCAGTACTTC
TRBD1	TRBV18	TRBJ1-4	.	CASSPDRDEKLFF	TGTGCCAGCTCACCAGACAGGGACGAAAAACTGTTTTTT